Presented here are 17 T cell receptor beta chains from one specimen sequenced in a study of Ad26.COV2.S vaccination and SARS-CoV-2 variants. Profiled with immunoSEQ multiplex PCR; TCRdb holds only in-frame clones, not every one. This sample yields roughly 320,000 clones, of which roughly 84% are seen a single time; about 3.5% belongs to the top ten. Treatment reported: some 20 received Ad26.COV2.S at low or high dose, single or two shots; roughly 5 received placebo; per-sample allocation not given. Samples were taken on day 63 after the first vaccine or placebo injection. This specimen consisted of peripheral blood, obtained in a trial of Ad26.COV2.S vaccine versus placebo. All receptors derive from a person aged 18-60 years who received the Ad26.COV2.S COVID-19 vaccine or a placebo.

The V and J genes are TRBV18 and TRBJ2-3; the match to TRBD2 covers 14 bases. CDR1 and CDR2 from the germline V gene are KGHSH and LQKENI. V was clipped by 1 base and J by 0 bases; unmatched bases: 0. The CDR3 runs 17 residues. CDR3 sequence (DNA): TGTGCCAGCTCACCACGACTAGCGGGAGGGAGCACAGATACGCAGTATTTT. Its translation: CASSPRLAGGSTDTQYF.

The J gene is TRBJ2-7, the V gene TRBV19; D unresolved. V gave up 3 bases and J gave up 2 bases, with 11 bases separating them. The V gene's germline CDR1 is LNHDA and CDR2 SQIVND (reference sequence). CDR3 length equals 14 residues. The CDR3 nucleotides are TGTGCCAGTAGTATGTCCAGTGACACCTACGAGCAGTACTTC. Its translation is CASSMSSDTYEQYF.

The chain uses TRBV6-1 and TRBJ1-5; D is possibly TRBD1 (5 bases). This CDR3 has 14 amino acids. CDR1 MNHNS and CDR2 SASEGT come from the germline V gene. V lost 3 bases and J 0 bases, leaving 6 bases between the germline ends. As DNA, the CDR3 is TGTGCCAGCAGTGACAGGGTTAGCAATCAGCCCCAGCATTTT. Its protein is CASSDRVSNQPQHF.

This chain's CDR3 is CASSLGDRPHEQYF. As DNA, the CDR3 is TGCGCCAGCAGCTTGGGTGACAGGCCACACGAGCAGTACTTC. V gene TRBV5-1 combines with J gene TRBJ2-7, with D tentatively TRBD1 (6 bases). Germline CDR1 and CDR2: SGHRS and YFSETQ. This CDR3 is built from 14 residues. Trimming stripped 0 bases from V and 5 bases from J, with 12 bases between.

The chain employs TRBV19 and TRBJ2-7, with 8 bases matching TRBD1. V trimming: 4 bases; J trimming: 4 bases; junction bases outside the gene matches: 6. CDR1 LNHDA and CDR2 SQIVND come from the germline V gene (reference sequence). This CDR3 comprises 14 residues. The CDR3 is CASSTRDRFYEQYF. The DNA of the CDR3 is TGTGCCAGTAGTACCCGGGACAGGTTTTACGAGCAGTACTTC. Supplemented by reference TRBV19 and TRBJ2-7, the full variable domain reads DGGITQSPKYLFRKEGQNVTLSCEQNLNHDAMYWYRQDPGQGLRLIYYSQIVNDFQKGDIAEGYSVSREKKESFPLTVTSAQKNPTAFYLCASSTRDRFYEQYFGPGTRLTVT.

The rearrangement uses TRBV19 and TRBJ2-3; perhaps TRBD2 as D (6 bases). The CDR3 runs 16 residues. Trimming took 5 bases from V and 1 from J, leaving 16 bases between them. Germline V gives CDR1 LNHDA, CDR2 SQIVND (reference sequence). In DNA, the CDR3 is TGTGCCAGTAGTTCAGTTAGGGGCGGGGGCACAGATACGCAGTATTTT. Amino acids: CASSSVRGGGTDTQYF.

V gene TRBV11-3 combines with J gene TRBJ2-5, with TRBD1 as a possible D gene (6 bases). CDR3 length: 14 amino acids. The germline CDR1 and CDR2 sequences are SGHNT and YENEEA. V gave up 4 bases and J gave up 4 bases, with 13 bases separating them. The CDR3 nucleotides are TGTGCCAGCAGCTCGGACAGAGCATCAGAGACCCAGTACTTC. The encoded protein is CASSSDRASETQYF.

V and J are TRBV5-1 and TRBJ2-1; possibly TRBD1 or TRBD2 for D (6 bases each). CDR3 length equals 16 residues. Germline-derived CDR1 and CDR2 are SGHRS and YFSETQ. V lost 1 base, J lost 3 bases, and 14 bases lay in between. CDR3 nucleotides: TGCGCCAGCAGCTTGATCGGGGGCCATAACTACAATGAGCAGTTCTTC. This codes for CASSLIGGHNYNEQFF.

In this sample, this clone turned up once. The same CDR3 can be traced to other DNA sequences in this sample. The chain uses TRBV3-1 (or the pseudogene TRBV3-2) and TRBJ2-5, with TRBD2 matching over 16 bases. V shed 4 bases and J 5 bases; nucleotides not matched to a gene: 1. The CDR3 loop spans 15 amino acids. CDR1 is LGHDT, CDR2 YNNKEL, per germline (reference sequence). For the CDR3, the DNA is TGTGCCAGCAGCCTGGGACTAGCGGGGGGGGAGACCCAGTACTTC. This gives the protein CASSLGLAGGETQYF.

This rearrangement joins TRBV7-8 to TRBJ1-5; D remains ambiguous. Trimming took 1 base from V and 5 from J, leaving 15 bases between them. Per the germline V gene, CDR1 is SGHVS and CDR2 is FQNEAQ. This CDR3 is built from 16 residues. CDR3 in amino acids: CASSLVARPGDQPQHF. The CDR3 nucleotides read TGTGCCAGCAGCTTAGTAGCGCGCCCAGGAGATCAGCCCCAGCATTTT.

This clone was counted a single time. V is TRBV7-9 and J is TRBJ2-7, with D uncertain. The V end lost 1 base, the J end lost 3 bases, and 13 bases lay between the germline ends. The length of the CDR3 is 15 residues. CDR1 is SEHNR, CDR2 FQNEAQ, per germline (reference sequence). The CDR3 nucleotides read TGTGCCAGCAGCTTAGGGGTCGGGCAACACTACGAGCAGTACTTC. It is translated as CASSLGVGQHYEQYF.

The chain carries TRBV4-1 and TRBJ2-7, with D unclear. The ends were cut back, 1 base at V and 4 bases at J, with 5 bases in the middle. The CDR3 totals 12 residues. Germline V gives CDR1 MGHRA, CDR2 YSYEKL. CDR3 in amino acids: CASSQGEYEQYF. CDR3 DNA: TGCGCCAGCAGCCAAGGAGAGTACGAGCAGTACTTC.

This clone turned up a few times. This chain links TRBV15 with TRBJ2-7; a weak D match, TRBD1 (5 bases). Germline CDR1 LNHNV, CDR2 YYDKDF (reference sequence). This CDR3 region has 17 residues. Between the trimmed V and J ends, which lost 1 base and 2 bases, there was a span of 18 bases. The CDR3 nucleotides are TGTGCCACCAGCAGAGGTTACCCGGCAGGGTATACCTACGAGCAGTACTTC. This translates into CATSRGYPAGYTYEQYF.

The chain employs TRBV5-1 and TRBJ1-4; a weak D match, TRBD1 (5 bases). The length of the CDR3 is 17 residues. Looked up from germline, CDR1 is SGHRS and CDR2 is YFSETQ. V lost 4 bases and J 0 bases, leaving 16 bases between the germline ends. CDR3 protein: CASSVQGSGTTNEKLFF. CDR3 DNA: TGCGCCAGCAGCGTTCAGGGTTCGGGGACAACTAATGAAAAACTGTTTTTT.

The chain uses TRBV5-1 and TRBJ2-3; a possible D gene is TRBD1 (6 bases). Germline lookup yields CDR1 SGHRS and CDR2 YFSETQ. V was pared by 0 bases and J by 0 bases, with 8 bases between. The length of the CDR3 is 15 residues. CDR3 residues: CASSLADRSTDTQYF. The CDR3 region has the DNA TGCGCCAGCAGCTTGGCGGACAGAAGCACAGATACGCAGTATTTT.

This sequence joins TRBV7-6 and TRBJ2-7; D perhaps matches TRBD1 (5 bases). The V end was cut by 4 bases, the J end by 0 bases, with 16 bases between. Germline CDR1 SGHVS, CDR2 FNYEAQ. There are 16 residues in the CDR3. The CDR3 DNA is TGTGCCAGCAGCTCATCCCAGGGCTATCCCTCCTACGAGCAGTACTTC. Residues: CASSSSQGYPSYEQYF.

The V gene is TRBV19, the J gene TRBJ2-2, with 9 bases that match TRBD1. CDR3 length equals 15 residues. Germline-derived CDR1 and CDR2 are LNHDA and SQIVND (reference sequence). V trimming: 4 bases; J trimming: 2 bases; junction bases outside the gene matches: 2. CDR3 residues: CASSRGQGNTGELFF. Here the CDR3 DNA reads TGTGCCAGTAGTAGGGGACAGGGAAACACCGGGGAGCTGTTTTTT. The variable domain in full, completed from reference TRBV19 and TRBJ2-2, reads DGGITQSPKYLFRKEGQNVTLSCEQNLNHDAMYWYRQDPGQGLRLIYYSQIVNDFQKGDIAEGYSVSREKKESFPLTVTSAQKNPTAFYLCASSRGQGNTGELFFGEGSRLTVL.